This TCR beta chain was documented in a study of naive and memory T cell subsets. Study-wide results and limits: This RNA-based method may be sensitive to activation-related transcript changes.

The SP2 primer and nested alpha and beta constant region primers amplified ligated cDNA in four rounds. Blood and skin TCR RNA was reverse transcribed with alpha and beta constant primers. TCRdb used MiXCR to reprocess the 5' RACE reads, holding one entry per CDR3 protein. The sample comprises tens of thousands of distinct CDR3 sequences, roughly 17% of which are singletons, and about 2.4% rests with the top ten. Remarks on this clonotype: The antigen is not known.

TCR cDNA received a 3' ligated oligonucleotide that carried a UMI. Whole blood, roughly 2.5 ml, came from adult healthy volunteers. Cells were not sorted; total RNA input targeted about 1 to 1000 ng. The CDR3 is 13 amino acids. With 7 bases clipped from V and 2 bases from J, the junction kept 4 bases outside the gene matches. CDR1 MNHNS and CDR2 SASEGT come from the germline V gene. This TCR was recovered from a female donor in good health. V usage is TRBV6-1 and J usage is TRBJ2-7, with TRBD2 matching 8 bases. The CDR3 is CASIRAGAYEQYF. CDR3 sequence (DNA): TGTGCCAGCATTCGAGCGGGGGCCTACGAGCAGTACTTC.